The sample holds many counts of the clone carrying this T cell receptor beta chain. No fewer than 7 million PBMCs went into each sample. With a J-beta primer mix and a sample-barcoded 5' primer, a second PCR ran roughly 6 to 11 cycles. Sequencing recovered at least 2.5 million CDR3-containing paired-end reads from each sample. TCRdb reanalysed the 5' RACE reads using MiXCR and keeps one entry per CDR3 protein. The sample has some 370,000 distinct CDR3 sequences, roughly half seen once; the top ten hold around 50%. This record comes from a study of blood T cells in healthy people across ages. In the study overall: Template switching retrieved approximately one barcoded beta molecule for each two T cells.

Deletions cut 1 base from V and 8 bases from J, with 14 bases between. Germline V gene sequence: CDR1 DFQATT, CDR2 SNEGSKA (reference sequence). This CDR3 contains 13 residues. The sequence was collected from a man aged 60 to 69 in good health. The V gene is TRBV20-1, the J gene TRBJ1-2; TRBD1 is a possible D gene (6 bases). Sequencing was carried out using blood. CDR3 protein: CSARGAGGPGYTF. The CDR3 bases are TGCAGTGCTAGAGGTGCGGGGGGCCCGGGCTACACCTTC.